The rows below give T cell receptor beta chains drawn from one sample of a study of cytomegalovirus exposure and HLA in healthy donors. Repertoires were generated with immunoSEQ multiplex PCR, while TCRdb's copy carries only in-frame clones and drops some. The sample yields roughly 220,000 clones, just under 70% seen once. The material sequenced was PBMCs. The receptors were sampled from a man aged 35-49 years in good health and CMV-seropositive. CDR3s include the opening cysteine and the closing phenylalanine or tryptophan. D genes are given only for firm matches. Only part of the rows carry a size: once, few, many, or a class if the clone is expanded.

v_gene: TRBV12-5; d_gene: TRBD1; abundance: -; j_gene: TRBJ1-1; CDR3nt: TGTGCTAGCCAAAGACAGGGGGGCACTGAAGCTTTCTTT; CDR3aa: CASQRQGGTEAFF
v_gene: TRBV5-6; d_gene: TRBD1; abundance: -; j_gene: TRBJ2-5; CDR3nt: TGTGCCAGCAGCTTAGGGACAGGGCAGTTAGAGACCCAGTACTTC; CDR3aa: CASSLGTGQLETQYF
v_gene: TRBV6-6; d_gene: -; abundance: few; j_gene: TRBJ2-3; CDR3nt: TGTGCCAGCAGTTACTCGAGGAGAGCGGATACGCAGTATTTT; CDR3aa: CASSYSRRADTQYF
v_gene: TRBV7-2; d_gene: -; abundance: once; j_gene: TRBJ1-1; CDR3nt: TGTGCCAGCAGCTTCAGGCAGGGCATGATGTTCGGGAACACTGAAGCTTTCTTT; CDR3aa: CASSFRQGMMFGNTEAFF
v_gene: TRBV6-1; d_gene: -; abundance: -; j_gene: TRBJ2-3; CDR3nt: TGTGCCAGCAGTGAACACACAAGCACAGATACGCAGTATTTT; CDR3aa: CASSEHTSTDTQYF
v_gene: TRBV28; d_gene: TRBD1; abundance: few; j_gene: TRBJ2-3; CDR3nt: TGTGCCAGCAACCGTCAGGGGGGCACAGATACGCAGTATTTT; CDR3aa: CASNRQGGTDTQYF
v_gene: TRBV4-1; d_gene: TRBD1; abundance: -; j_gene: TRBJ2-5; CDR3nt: TGCGCCAGCAGCCAGGCGGACAGGGAAGAGACCCAGTACTTC; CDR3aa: CASSQADREETQYF
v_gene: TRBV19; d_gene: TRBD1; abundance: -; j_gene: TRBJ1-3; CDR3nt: TGTGCCAGTAGTTGGGGACAGGGCGCTGGAAACACCATATATTTT; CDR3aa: CASSWGQGAGNTIYF
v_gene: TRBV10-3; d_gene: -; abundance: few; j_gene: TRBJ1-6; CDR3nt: TGTGCCATCAGTGACCCCGACAGTTTCACCAATTCACCCCTCCACTTT; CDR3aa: CAISDPDSFTNSPLHF
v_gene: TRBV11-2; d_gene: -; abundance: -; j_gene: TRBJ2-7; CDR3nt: TGTGCCAGCAGCCTATCCCCCGAGCAGTACTTC; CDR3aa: CASSLSPEQYF
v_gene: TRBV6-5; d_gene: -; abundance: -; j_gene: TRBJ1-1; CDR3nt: TGTGCCAGCAGCCGGGGACTTCGCGCGGCTGAAGCTTTCTTT; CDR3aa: CASSRGLRAAEAFF
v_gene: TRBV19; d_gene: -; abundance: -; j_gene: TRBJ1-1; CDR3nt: TGTGCCAGTACCCTCACTTGGGGCAGCGGGGAAGCTTTCTTT; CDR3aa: CASTLTWGSGEAFF
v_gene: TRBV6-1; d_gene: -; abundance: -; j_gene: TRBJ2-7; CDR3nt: TGTGCCAGCAGTTCCCACCAGAGGGGGACCGACGAGCAGTACTTC; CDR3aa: CASSSHQRGTDEQYF
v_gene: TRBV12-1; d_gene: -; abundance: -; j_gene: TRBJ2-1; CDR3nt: TGTGCCAGCAGGGGAGGGACCGATGAGCAGTTCTTC; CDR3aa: CASRGGTDEQFF
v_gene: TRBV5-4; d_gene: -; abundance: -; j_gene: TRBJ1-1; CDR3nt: TGTGCCAGCAGCCCTAGGATCGCAACGAACACTGAAGCTTTCTTT; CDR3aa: CASSPRIATNTEAFF
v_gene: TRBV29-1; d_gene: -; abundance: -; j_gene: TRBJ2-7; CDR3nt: TGCAGCGTTAAGGGGGTAACTGGCTACGAGCAGTACTTC; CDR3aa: CSVKGVTGYEQYF
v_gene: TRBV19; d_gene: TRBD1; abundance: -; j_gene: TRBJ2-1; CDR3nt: TGTGCCAGTAGTTCGGGACAGAATAATGAGCAGTTCTTC; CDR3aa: CASSSGQNNEQFF
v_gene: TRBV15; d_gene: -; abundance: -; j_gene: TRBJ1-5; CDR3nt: TGTGCCACCCAAAACCTCCGGGGCAATCAGCCCCAGCATTTT; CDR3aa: CATQNLRGNQPQHF
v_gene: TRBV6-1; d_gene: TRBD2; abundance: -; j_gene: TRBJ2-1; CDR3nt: TGTGCCAGCAGTGGACTAGCGGGGGGGAATGAGCAGTTCTTC; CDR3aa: CASSGLAGGNEQFF
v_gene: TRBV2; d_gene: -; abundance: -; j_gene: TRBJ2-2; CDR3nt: TGTGCCGCTAGGAGGGGCCTTGCGAACACCGGGGAGCTGTTTTTT; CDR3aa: CAARRGLANTGELFF
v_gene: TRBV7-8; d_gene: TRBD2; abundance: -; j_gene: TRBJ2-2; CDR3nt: TGTGCCAGCAGCTTAGCCTCCATTCATGCAGGGAGGGCAGTCGGGGAGCTGTTTTTT; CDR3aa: CASSLASIHAGRAVGELFF
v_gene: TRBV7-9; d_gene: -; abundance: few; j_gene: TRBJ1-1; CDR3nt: TGTGCCAGCAGCTTGGCGGGGCTTGGGGAAGAGTTT; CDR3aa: CASSLAGLGEEF
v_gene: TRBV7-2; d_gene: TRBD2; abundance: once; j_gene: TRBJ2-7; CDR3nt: TGTGCCAGCAGCTTATTGGTAGCGGGGGCCTACGAGCAGTACTTC; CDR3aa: CASSLLVAGAYEQYF
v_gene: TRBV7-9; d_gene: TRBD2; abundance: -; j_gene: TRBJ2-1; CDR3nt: TGTGCCAGCAGCTTAGGGACTAGCGGGGGGGCTAAGAATGAGCAGTTCTTC; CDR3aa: CASSLGTSGGAKNEQFF